This T cell receptor (beta chain) appears in the sequencing data of a study of CD8+ T cells in alopecia areata. Study-wide background: It was oral tofacitinib, at 5 to 10 mg twice daily, that treated patients received. Affected scalp percentage gauged treated patients' severity.

Extracted from the samples, RNA was reverse transcribed into cDNA to serve as the sequencing template. The protocol was immunoSEQ multiplex PCR, while the TCRdb copy is restricted to in-frame clones and leaves out a portion. The sample holds about 90,000 clones, roughly 47% seen once. Regarding this clone: Its specificity is not known.

Notes on the study in general: Lesional scalp, notably in alopecia totalis/universalis, had clonality above that of normal scalp.

The treatment: oral pan-JAK inhibitor, 5-10 mg twice daily. Sorting of PBMCs yielded the CD4+ and CD8+ T cells. The length of the CDR3 is 13 residues. The germline V gene encodes CDR1 SGHVS and CDR2 FNYEAQ. V dropped 1 base and J dropped 6 bases, with 10 bases sitting between them. The source material was CD8+ T cells sorted from blood, sampled at week 24, from a patient treated with tofacitinib. This chain links TRBV7-6 with TRBJ2-7, with no clear D. The TCR comes from a human donor with alopecia areata. CDR3 nucleotides: TGTGCCAGCAGCTTAGACCGATTCTCCGAGCAGTACTTC. Amino acids: CASSLDRFSEQYF. The entire variable domain, with the rest obtained from reference TRBV7-6 and TRBJ2-7, is as follows: GAGVSQSPRYKVTKRGQDVALRCDPISGHVSLYWYRQALGQGPEFLTYFNYEAQQDKSGLPNDRFSAERPEGSISTLTIQRTEQRDSAMYRCASSLDRFSEQYFGPGTRLTVT.